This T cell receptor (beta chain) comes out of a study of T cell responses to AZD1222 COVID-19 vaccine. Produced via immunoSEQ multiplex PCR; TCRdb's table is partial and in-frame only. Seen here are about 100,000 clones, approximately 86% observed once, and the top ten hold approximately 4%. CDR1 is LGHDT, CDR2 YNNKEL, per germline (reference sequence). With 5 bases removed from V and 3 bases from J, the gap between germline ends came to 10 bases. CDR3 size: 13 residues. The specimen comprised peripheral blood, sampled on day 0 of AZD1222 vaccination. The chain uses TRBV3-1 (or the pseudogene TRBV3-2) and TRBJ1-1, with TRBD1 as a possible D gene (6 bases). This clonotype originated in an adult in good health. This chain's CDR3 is CASSKTGYTEAFF. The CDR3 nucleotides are TGTGCCAGCAGCAAAACAGGGTACACTGAAGCTTTCTTT.